The source of this TCR beta chain is a study of CD8 T cells in Susac syndrome. Across the whole study: Susac syndrome patients were untreated, on corticosteroids with some adding intravenous immunoglobulin, or on intravenous immunoglobulin only. Points from the study as a whole: Peak Susac CD8+ clonal expansion was seen in TEMRA cells and active patients. The study recognized that its TCR sequencing and HLA analysis covered a relatively small number of individuals.

A note on this clonotype: What it binds is not known.

Reverse transcription of 0.5 to 1 ug RNA was performed with random hexamers. Amplification of TCR beta CDR3 by immunoSEQ multiplex PCR spanned 54 Vbeta and 13 Jbeta. MiXCR, applied by TCRdb to the immunoSEQ multiplex PCR reads, yields one record per CDR3 protein. The table has around 80,000 distinct CDR3 sequences, around 93% seen once. With 4 bases clipped from V and 8 bases from J, the junction kept 17 bases outside the gene matches. This CDR3 has 17 residues. Germline V gives CDR1 MNHEY, CDR2 SMNVEV (reference sequence). This TCR derives from a human donor with Susac syndrome. Specimen: CD8+ T cells from PBMCs. J is TRBJ2-1 and V is TRBV27; 7 bases line up with TRBD1. This CDR3 is CASSSTTGLGRADEQFF. CDR3 nucleotides: TGTGCCAGCAGTTCCACGACAGGGCTAGGACGGGCCGATGAGCAGTTCTTC.